The 15 T cell receptor beta chains below all came from one sample that was sequenced in a study of blood T cell repertoires in COVID-19. This table comes from immunoSEQ multiplex PCR, and its TCRdb copy is limited to in-frame clones, with some not included. The sample carries 300,000 to 450,000 clones, about 89% recorded once. Specimen: peripheral blood. These receptors all stem from a woman in her thirties with COVID-19, enrolled during active disease.

This clone was seen only once. The chain is built from TRBV10-3 and TRBJ2-5; 9 bases are a match to TRBD1. J lost 3 bases, V lost 6 bases, and 5 bases had no gene match. In germline, CDR1 is ENHRY, CDR2 SYGVKD. This CDR3 has 14 residues. The CDR3 loop is CAISLRDREETQYF. DNA for the CDR3: TGTGCCATCAGCCTAAGGGACAGGGAAGAGACCCAGTACTTC.

The chain is built from TRBV24-1 and TRBJ2-1, with a weak D call TRBD1 (6 bases). The V end lost 12 bases, the J end lost 3 bases, and 17 bases lay between the germline ends. The CDR3 sequence is 14 residues long. Germline V CDR1 and CDR2: KGHDR, SFDVKD. DNA for the CDR3: TGTGCCGCGTCGCCCTCGGACAGCTACAATGAGCAGTTCTTC. Translated, it gives CAASPSDSYNEQFF.

This clone was detected only once. V gene TRBV5-1 combines with J gene TRBJ2-1, with D perhaps matching TRBD2 (6 bases). The CDR3 extends over 18 amino acids. Germline V gene sequence: CDR1 SGHRS, CDR2 YFSETQ. Trimming cost V 4 bases and J 9 bases, with 29 bases left between them. CDR3 bases: TGCGCCAGCAGCCCTCCGCGGGGACCAGGGATTTCGGGTGCTGAGCAGTTCTTC. The encoded protein is CASSPPRGPGISGAEQFF.

V is TRBV11-3 and J is TRBJ2-1, with a tentative D call TRBD1 (6 bases). V lost 1 base, J lost 9 bases, and 7 bases lay in between. In germline, CDR1 is SGHNT, CDR2 YENEEA. The CDR3 loop spans 12 amino acids. The CDR3 reads CASSLGRGEQFF. For the CDR3, the DNA is TGTGCCAGCAGCTTAGGCAGGGGTGAGCAGTTCTTC.

J is TRBJ2-7 and V is TRBV5-6, with 10 bases identical to TRBD1. Trimming at V came to 3 bases and at J to 9 bases, leaving 9 bases not matched to a gene. CDR1 and CDR2 (germline): SGHDT, YYEEEE. The CDR3 length is 14 residues. CDR3 loop: CASSSTGQGFGQYF. The CDR3 bases are TGTGCCAGCAGCTCAACGGGACAGGGGTTTGGGCAGTACTTC.

This chain links TRBV6-9 with TRBJ2-1; possibly TRBD2 for D (6 bases). The CDR3 sequence is 18 residues long. The V and J ends lost 6 bases and 0 bases respectively, with 21 bases between them. Germline V gene lookup returns CDR1 MNHGY and CDR2 SVAAGI. CDR3 nucleotides: TGTGCCAGCAGGAACCAATTCACTAGCTTTAGCTCCTACAATGAGCAGTTCTTC. Protein: CASRNQFTSFSSYNEQFF.

The J gene is TRBJ2-3, the V gene TRBV7-2; 8 positions match TRBD2. CDR3 length equals 16 residues. Germline V gives CDR1 SGHTA, CDR2 FQGNSA. V was clipped by 7 bases and J by 2 bases; unmatched bases: 11. CDR3 in amino acids: CASTPSAGGLTDTQYF. CDR3 sequence (DNA): TGTGCCAGCACCCCAAGTGCGGGGGGCCTCACAGATACGCAGTATTTT.

The chain carries TRBV5-1 and TRBJ2-1; TRBD1 matches 9 bases. Germline V gene sequence: CDR1 SGHRS, CDR2 YFSETQ. The junction had 5 bases not matched to a gene; V was cut back by 4 bases and J by 3 bases. The CDR3 runs 15 residues. The chain's CDR3 is CASSDRDRDYNEQFF. CDR3 DNA sequence: TGCGCCAGCAGCGACCGGGACAGGGACTACAATGAGCAGTTCTTC.

Details on this clone: One end of the junction fails to match germline, which may point to a read error. V gene TRBV11-1 combines with J gene TRBJ1-1; tentative D call: TRBD1 (6 bases). From germline, CDR1 is SGHAT and CDR2 FQDESV (reference sequence). The CDR3 runs to 16 residues. The CDR3, as DNA: TGTGCCAGCAGCGTAGCGACAGGCACCTCATACACTGAAGCTTTCTTT. Translating it yields CASSVATGTSYTEAFF.

The chain carries TRBV28 and TRBJ1-1; 7 bases fit TRBD1. CDR3 length equals 15 residues. Germline assignment: CDR1 MDHEN and CDR2 SYDVKM. V shed 0 bases, J shed 2 bases, and the junction held 3 bases outside the gene matches. CDR3 sequence reads: CASSLWGQLNTEAFF. In DNA, the CDR3 is TGTGCCAGCAGTTTATGGGGACAGTTAAACACTGAAGCTTTCTTT.

V gene TRBV20-1 combines with J gene TRBJ2-2, with a weak D call TRBD1 (5 bases). Between the trimmed V and J ends, which lost 6 bases and 6 bases, there was a span of 8 bases. The CDR3 contains 11 residues. CDR1 is DFQATT and CDR2 is SNEGSKA in the germline V gene (reference sequence). The CDR3 nucleotides read TGCAGTGCCAGGGTAGCCGGGGAGCTGTTTTTT. Residues: CSARVAGELFF.

V gene TRBV10-3 combines with J gene TRBJ1-2; 7 bases fit TRBD1. Unmatched junction bases numbered 15, after V lost 3 bases and J lost 5 bases. Germline values: CDR1 ENHRY, CDR2 SYGVKD. This CDR3 has 17 residues. The CDR3 DNA reads as TGTGCCATCAGTGAAGAGGGGGCAGGGGACCACTTTTATGGCTACACCTTC. It translates to CAISEEGAGDHFYGYTF.

The gene calls are TRBV2 and TRBJ2-1; D not resolved. This CDR3 has 11 residues. Trimming cost V 4 bases and J 7 bases, with 5 bases left between them. Germline assignment: CDR1 SNHLY and CDR2 FYNNEI. The CDR3: CASSGENEQFF. The DNA for the CDR3 is TGTGCCAGCAGTGGAGAGAATGAGCAGTTCTTC.

The J gene is TRBJ1-1, the V gene TRBV6-5; no clear D gene. Per the germline V gene, CDR1 is MNHEY and CDR2 is SVGAGI. V lost 0 bases, J lost 6 bases, and 11 bases lay in between. CDR3 length equals 14 residues. CDR3 DNA sequence: TGTGCCAGCAGTTACTCTTGGGGAGCGTCTGAAGCTTTCTTT. It codes for CASSYSWGASEAFF.

The rearrangement joins TRBV12-3 or TRBV12-4 to TRBJ1-1; no clear D. The CDR3 has 12 amino acids. Trimming stripped 4 bases from V and 8 bases from J, with 11 bases between. This chain's CDR3 is CASSSPTGEAFF. DNA of the CDR3: TGTGCCAGCAGTTCACCAACGGGGGAAGCTTTCTTT.